This is a list of T cell receptor beta chains from one sample in a study of cytomegalovirus exposure and HLA in healthy donors. The assay was immunoSEQ multiplex PCR, and TCRdb's table has in-frame clones only and misses some. The sample totals 150,000 to 200,000 clones. What was sequenced was PBMCs. These TCRs come from a man aged 25 to 40 in good health and CMV-seronegative. Each CDR3 is given without its conserved first and last residue.

V: TRBV11-2; CDR3: ASSRTGGTEAF
V: TRBV5-4; CDR3: ASSVGQTYEQY
V: TRBV7-2; CDR3: ASSLVGGATYEQY
V: TRBV5-1; CDR3: ASSLAGGAQPQH
V: TRBV6-1; CDR3: ASRARDSSYEQY
V: TRBV6-1; CDR3: ASRTFTYEQY
V: TRBV4-2; CDR3: ASSQDPDRGLNSPLH
V: TRBV19; CDR3: ASSSTVPYEQY
V: TRBV10-3; CDR3: AINRAIAYEQY
V: TRBV27; CDR3: ASSLGQYYEQY
V: TRBV2; CDR3: ASSVPSRGAHGGETQY
V: TRBV30; CDR3: AWSRAIAGGTHYTQY
V: TRBV28; CDR3: ASSSGQGATWNTEAF
V: TRBV27; CDR3: ASSLSWASTLH
V: TRBV19; CDR3: ASSIMETQY
V: TRBV13; CDR3: ASLGEGWEQF
V: TRBV11-2; CDR3: ASSPPGGWAEAF
V: TRBV7-9; CDR3: ASSLPGGPDEQF
V: TRBV4-1; CDR3: ASSQDLSGRAADTQY
V: TRBV2; CDR3: ASSESELAGGNEQF
V: TRBV19; CDR3: ASSMTPGITNEKLF